The clone carrying this T cell receptor (beta chain) was seen a handful of times. Antigen specificity is unknown. This table comes from immunoSEQ multiplex PCR, and its TCRdb copy is limited to in-frame clones, with some not included. The data contain under 200,000 clones, roughly four fifths of them seen just once; the ten biggest clones take up roughly 4.5%. Cryopreserved PBMCs provided around 2 micrograms of genomic DNA for the TCR beta libraries. This entry is derived from a study of cytotoxic CD8 clonotypes in ibrutinib-treated CLL. About the study: Specimens for response were gathered following a median approximately 11 months of therapy, spanning 6 to 36. Study findings and constraints: Sample timing was unmatched between remission and later-progressing patients; lymph nodes unstudied. Higher circulating CD8+ T-cell counts strongly accompanied higher baseline clonality, above age-matched healthy donors.

Sample: PBMCs, taken after 24 months of ibrutinib treatment. The clonotype originates from a human donor with chronic lymphocytic leukemia.

CDR3 nucleotides: TGTGCCAGCTCACCCCTCCCAGGGGGCACAGATACGCAGTATTTT. Translated: CASSPLPGGTDTQYF. The chain recombines TRBV18 with TRBJ2-3; D perhaps matches TRBD1 (6 bases). Deletions cut 3 bases from V and 1 base from J, with 11 bases between. The CDR3 spans 15 residues. Germline CDR1 KGHSH, CDR2 LQKENI.